This T cell receptor beta chain was found in a study of tumor-infiltrating lymphocytes in localized non-small cell lung cancer. Study-level information: Resected tumor was paired with non-adjacent uninvolved lung from the same patient.

Whole-study findings and limits: Compared with uninvolved lung, tumors showed higher T cell infiltration by TCRbeta sequencing. Available tissue quantity limited TCR sequencing to a patient subset. Immunotypes IM1 and IM2 had similar TCR-derived T-cell fractions.

TCRdb keeps only in-frame clones here, not all; method: immunoSEQ multiplex PCR. The repertoire consists of some 6,000 clones, with around 65% occurring once and the leading ten covering 11% to 15%. Comments on this clone: Its target is not known.

CDR1 LNHDA and CDR2 SQIVND come from the germline V gene (reference sequence). With 5 bases removed from V and 5 bases from J, the gap between germline ends came to 12 bases. The CDR3 is made up of 14 amino acids. The genes are TRBV19 and TRBJ1-4; D gene uncertain. The sequencing input was uninvolved lung tissue not adjacent to the tumor. The TCR sequence derives from a human donor with non-small cell lung cancer. The CDR3 coding sequence is TGTGCCAGTAGTCCCTTCCTGCTGAATGAAAAACTGTTTTTT. Protein sequence: CASSPFLLNEKLFF.